These T cell receptor beta chains were read from a single sample in a study of blood T cell repertoires in COVID-19. The table came from immunoSEQ multiplex PCR; TCRdb's copy has only in-frame clones and leaves some out. The sample consists of some 220,000 clones, more than 75% of them appearing once. Input material: peripheral blood. The receptor source for this set is a woman aged 70-85 years with COVID-19, enrolled during active disease. Both conserved end residues are part of each CDR3. The D gene is left open where the match is weak. The size of a clone is reported for some rows only, either as once, few or many, or as a class for expanded clones.

v_call	clone_size	d_call	j_call	cdr3_aa	cdr3_nt
TRBV28	-	TRBD2	TRBJ2-1	CASSTVGLAGYNEQFF	TGTGCCAGCAGTACCGTAGGACTAGCGGGATACAATGAGCAGTTCTTC
TRBV27	once	-	TRBJ1-5	CASRATGGYSNQPQHF	TGTGCCAGCAGAGCGACGGGAGGGTATAGCAATCAGCCCCAGCATTTT
TRBV7-7	-	-	TRBJ1-6	CASSYYQGGSYNSPLHF	TGTGCCAGCAGCTATTATCAAGGGGGCTCCTATAATTCACCCCTCCACTTT
TRBV2	-	TRBD1	TRBJ1-1	CASSRDRGRNTEAFF	TGTGCCAGCAGTAGGGACAGGGGGAGGAACACTGAAGCTTTCTTT
TRBV24-1	-	TRBD2	TRBJ2-1	CATSDGGLAGGREQFF	TGTGCCACCAGTGATGGTGGACTAGCGGGAGGGAGGGAGCAGTTCTTC
TRBV18	-	-	TRBJ2-3	CASSPSFRDTQYF	TGTGCCAGCTCACCGTCTTTCCGAGATACGCAGTATTTT
TRBV18	-	-	TRBJ1-5	CASSPNREAQHF	TGTGCCAGCTCACCCAATAGAGAAGCCCAGCATTTT
TRBV9	-	-	TRBJ2-5	CASSVRTDKETQYF	TGTGCCAGCAGCGTAAGGACAGACAAAGAGACCCAGTACTTC
TRBV30	-	-	TRBJ1-6	CAWSNDRNSPLHF	TGTGCCTGGAGTAACGACAGGAATTCACCCCTCCACTTT
TRBV30	few	TRBD2	TRBJ2-1	CAWSVLTSGRTEQFF	TGTGCCTGGAGTGTATTGACTAGCGGGAGGACTGAGCAGTTCTTC
TRBV6-6	-	-	TRBJ2-2	CASSLTGELFF	TGTGCCAGCAGCCTCACCGGGGAGCTGTTTTTT
TRBV5-1	-	-	TRBJ1-1	CASRPTENTEAFF	TGCGCCAGCAGGCCGACAGAGAACACTGAAGCTTTCTTT
TRBV12-3/TRBV12-4	-	-	TRBJ1-1	CASSFEVNTEAFF	TGTGCCAGCAGTTTCGAGGTCAACACTGAAGCTTTCTTT
TRBV7-9	-	-	TRBJ2-3	CASSLYGGGGTDTQYF	TGTGCCAGCAGCTTATACGGAGGCGGCGGCACAGATACGCAGTATTTT
TRBV11-2	-	-	TRBJ2-1	CASSLSRGTTYNEQFF	TGTGCCAGCAGCTTATCGAGGGGGACTACCTACAATGAGCAGTTCTTC
TRBV7-9	-	-	TRBJ1-1	CASSRTSNTEAFF	TGTGCCAGCAGCCGCACTTCGAACACTGAAGCTTTCTTT
TRBV2	once	-	TRBJ1-1	CASINRVAENTEAFF	TGTGCCAGCATCAACAGGGTTGCGGAGAACACTGAAGCTTTCTTT
TRBV5-1	-	TRBD1	TRBJ1-2	CASSPQGEYGYTF	TGCGCCAGCAGCCCCCAGGGGGAATATGGCTACACCTTC
TRBV5-1	-	-	TRBJ2-3	CASTPGSYTDTQYF	TGCGCCAGCACCCCGGGTAGCTACACAGATACGCAGTATTTT
TRBV19	-	-	TRBJ2-2	CASSIDLASQLFF	TGTGCCAGTAGTATAGATCTGGCTTCTCAGCTGTTTTTT
TRBV5-1	-	-	TRBJ2-7	CASSNFSGYEQYF	TGCGCCAGCAGCAACTTCTCAGGGTACGAGCAGTACTTC
TRBV9	-	TRBD2	TRBJ2-2	CASSVDLAGGLAGELFF	TGTGCCAGCAGCGTGGATTTAGCGGGAGGTTTGGCCGGGGAGCTGTTTTTT
TRBV30	few	-	TRBJ1-2	CAWSTNLQNINTF	TGTGCCTGGAGTACCAATTTACAGAACATCAACACCTTC
TRBV30	-	-	TRBJ1-1	CAWREWSLQAFF	TGTGCCTGGAGAGAGTGGAGCCTGCAAGCTTTCTTT
TRBV3-1/TRBV3-2	once	-	TRBJ2-7	CASSRRDSYEQYF	TGTGCCAGCAGTCGCCGGGATTCCTACGAGCAGTACTTC
TRBV5-1	many	-	TRBJ1-1	CASSLWGDNTEAFF	TGCGCCAGCAGCTTGTGGGGGGACAACACTGAAGCTTTCTTT
TRBV5-1	-	-	TRBJ1-2	CASSALQANYGYTF	TGCGCCAGCAGCGCCTTACAGGCTAACTATGGCTACACCTTC
TRBV4-2	few	-	TRBJ2-2	CASSLRETGELFF	TGTGCCAGCAGCCTTCGCGAGACCGGGGAGCTGTTTTTT
TRBV19	-	TRBD2	TRBJ2-5	CASSRGSGSLETQYF	TGTGCCAGTAGTCGTGGTAGCGGGAGTTTAGAGACCCAGTACTTC
TRBV6-5	once	TRBD2	TRBJ2-3	CASNELGLRTDTQYF	TGTGCCAGCAACGAGCTGGGACTAAGGACAGATACGCAGTATTTT
TRBV24-1	-	TRBD2	TRBJ2-2	CATSEPSGRAGSTGELFF	TGTGCCACCAGTGAACCTAGCGGGAGGGCCGGAAGTACCGGGGAGCTGTTTTTT
TRBV19	few	-	TRBJ1-1	CASRDPGQVTEAFF	TGTGCCAGTAGGGATCCTGGGCAGGTCACTGAAGCTTTCTTT